Presented here are 15 T cell receptor beta chains from one specimen sequenced in a study of identical twins (dated by TCRdb to 2016 to 2017). The library came from 5' RACE. Reads for this sample came from an Illumina HiSeq 2000. Using fastp trimming at Q25 and MiXCR clonotype assembly, TCRdb reanalyzed the public sequencing data and kept in-frame beta chains. Rows with one shared CDR3 protein collapse into an entry with the most common genes and DNA. In all, the sample holds around 100,000 distinct CDR3 sequences, and less than 6.5% of those were seen once. The top ten clones comprise 9.5% to 15% of the sample. The sample was memory T cells sorted from blood. The intended sense of this specimen's cell subset or site label: CD45RO+ enriched T cells. These receptors all stem from a woman in her 50s in good health.

This clonotype was seen repeatedly, ten times or more. The J gene is TRBJ1-5, the V gene TRBV12-3 or TRBV12-4, with unresolved D. Trimming left V 3 bases short and J 6 bases short, with 9 bases between. The CDR3 has 13 amino acids. DNA for the CDR3: TGTGCCAGCAGTTTGGATCCGGGTCAGCCCCAGCATTTT. It is translated as CASSLDPGQPQHF.

Many counts were recorded for this clonotype. The CDR3 protein is CASSLEVGASQFF. CDR3 nucleotides: TGTGCCAGCAGCTTAGAGGTGGGGGCTAGTCAGTTCTTC. The V call is TRBV11-3, the J call TRBJ2-1, with D maybe TRBD1 (6 bases). The CDR3 contains 13 residues. The V and J ends lost 0 bases and 13 bases respectively, with 13 bases between them. Germline V gene data show CDR1 as SGHNT and CDR2 as YENEEA.

The J gene is TRBJ2-2, the V gene TRBV7-9; TRBD2 matches at 7 bases. From germline, CDR1 is SEHNR and CDR2 FQNEAQ (reference sequence). The V segment lost 11 bases and the J segment 0 bases; nucleotides outside the gene matches: 3. CDR3 length: 13 residues. The CDR3 DNA follows: TGTGCCTACGGGACTACGAACACCGGGGAGCTGTTTTTT. It yields the protein CAYGTTNTGELFF.

This clonotype was detected many times. CDR3 loop: CASSRASGAPVYEQYV. In DNA form, the CDR3 reads TGCGCCAGCAGCAGAGCTAGCGGGGCCCCCGTCTACGAGCAGTACGTC. The chain carries TRBV4-1 and TRBJ2-7, with 9 positions matching TRBD2. The CDR3 totals 16 residues. V lost 5 bases, J lost 3 bases, and 11 bases stayed unmatched. Germline loops: CDR1 MGHRA, CDR2 YSYEKL.

This clonotype appeared a few times. The chain recombines TRBV27 with TRBJ2-7; D perhaps matches TRBD2 (7 bases). V shed 8 bases and J shed 3 bases, with 17 bases lying between them. The CDR3 has 14 residues. Germline CDR1 and CDR2: MNHEY and SMNVEV (reference sequence). The CDR3 is CASSIRGGRYEQYF. In DNA form, the CDR3 reads TGTGCCAGCTCAATCCGCGGGGGCCGCTACGAGCAGTACTTC.

This clonotype was picked up many times. This rearrangement joins TRBV12-3 or TRBV12-4 to TRBJ2-5; 7 bases align to TRBD2. The length of the CDR3 is 15 residues. The junction had 8 bases not matched to a gene; V was cut back by 2 bases and J by 5 bases. The CDR3 DNA is TGTGCCAGCAGTTTAAGTGCTCGGGGAGGGGAGACCCAGTACTTC. Protein product: CASSLSARGGETQYF.

This clonotype has at least ten counts. This chain connects TRBV5-1 to TRBJ2-2; the D gene is possibly TRBD1 (5 bases). This CDR3 spans 13 amino acids. Trimming stripped 3 bases from V and 6 bases from J, with 9 bases between. From germline, CDR1 is SGHRS and CDR2 YFSETQ. In DNA form, the CDR3 reads TGCGCCAGCAGCTGGCAGGGATCCGGGGAGCTGTTTTTT. This encodes CASSWQGSGELFF.

This clonotype came up many times. V is TRBV12-3 or TRBV12-4 and J is TRBJ2-7; perhaps D is TRBD1 or TRBD2 (5 bases each). The CDR3 is 14 residues long. The V and J ends lost 5 bases and 5 bases respectively, with 16 bases between them. CDR3 protein: CASSLLPGSHEQYF. Here the CDR3 DNA reads TGTGCCAGCAGTCTTCTCCCAGGGAGCCACGAGCAGTACTTC.

This clonotype has more than one count but fewer than ten. The chain employs TRBV14 and TRBJ2-7, with D possibly TRBD1 on 5 matching bases. V was trimmed by 4 bases and J by 0 bases, leaving 13 bases between them. Looked up from germline, CDR1 is SGHDN and CDR2 is FVKESK. This CDR3 is built from 15 residues. The CDR3 coding sequence is TGTGCCAGCAGCCCCTTGGGGCTCTACTCCTACGAGCAGTACGTC. Its protein product is CASSPLGLYSYEQYV.

This clonotype was seen a few times. Here the CDR3 DNA reads TGCGCCAGCAGCCCGGGACAAGGCAATGAGCAGTTCTTC. It specifies CASSPGQGNEQFF. V usage is TRBV5-1 and J usage is TRBJ2-1; perhaps TRBD1 as D (6 bases). The germline V and J ends were trimmed by 4 bases and 6 bases, with 11 bases remaining between them. Per the germline V gene, CDR1 is SGHRS and CDR2 is YFSETQ. CDR3 size: 13 residues.

The chain joins TRBV29-1 to TRBJ2-2; perhaps TRBD1 as D (5 bases). CDR3 length equals 13 residues. CDR1 SQVTM and CDR2 ANQGSEA come from the germline V gene. V was pared by 2 bases and J by 3 bases, with 7 bases between. The CDR3 loop is CSVEQGYTGELFF. As DNA, the CDR3 is TGCAGCGTTGAACAGGGATACACCGGGGAGCTGTTTTTT.

This clonotype was detected many times. The chain links TRBV20-1 to TRBJ2-5, with 7 bases aligning to TRBD1. The CDR3 totals 12 residues. Germline trimming cut 8 bases from V and 1 base from J; bases unmatched to any gene: 4. In germline, CDR1 is DFQATT, CDR2 SNEGSKA (reference sequence). The CDR3 coding sequence is TGCAGTCCAACAGGGGCCCAAGAGACCCAGTACTTC. This sequence encodes CSPTGAQETQYF.

This clonotype was found many times. A read error may produce the germline difference seen at one junction end. The rearrangement links TRBV28 to TRBJ1-2; a possible D gene is TRBD1 (6 bases). The CDR3 totals 13 residues. Germline V gene data show CDR1 as MDHEN and CDR2 as SYDVKM. This CDR3 is CASSLLGARGYTF. In DNA form, the CDR3 reads TGTGCCAGCAGCTTATTGGGGGCTCGTGGCTACACCTTC.

This clonotype was picked up many times. The rearrangement joins TRBV10-3 to TRBJ1-5; 8 bases map to TRBD1. CDR1 and CDR2 from the germline V gene are ENHRY and SYGVKD. This CDR3 has 15 residues. The junction had 7 bases not matched to a gene; V was cut back by 2 bases and J by 7 bases. For the CDR3, the DNA is TGTGCCATCAGTGAGACCACAGGGGGGATCCAGCCCCAGCATTTT. This encodes CAISETTGGIQPQHF.

This clonotype was counted at least ten times. The chain combines TRBV3-1 with TRBJ2-5; no clear D. There are 13 residues in the CDR3. In germline, CDR1 is LGHDT, CDR2 YNNKEL (reference sequence). V was pared by 1 base and J by 7 bases, with 10 bases between. The CDR3 is CASSQAARGTQYF. CDR3 in DNA: TGTGCCAGCAGCCAAGCGGCGCGTGGGACCCAGTACTTC.